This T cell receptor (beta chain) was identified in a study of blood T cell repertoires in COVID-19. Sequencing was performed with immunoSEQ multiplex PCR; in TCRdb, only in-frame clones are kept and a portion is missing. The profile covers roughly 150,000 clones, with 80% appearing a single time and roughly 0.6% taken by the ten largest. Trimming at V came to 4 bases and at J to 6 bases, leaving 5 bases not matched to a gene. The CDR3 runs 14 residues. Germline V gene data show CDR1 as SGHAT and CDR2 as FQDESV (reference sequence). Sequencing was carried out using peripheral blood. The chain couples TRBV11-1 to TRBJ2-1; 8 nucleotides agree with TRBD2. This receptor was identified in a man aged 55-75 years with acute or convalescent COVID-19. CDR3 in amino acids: CASSSGGRGNEQFF. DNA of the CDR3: TGTGCCAGCAGCTCGGGAGGGCGGGGCAATGAGCAGTTCTTC.